This T cell receptor (beta chain) originates from a study of post-analysis software for immune sequencing data. As for the study in general: Disease trajectories encompassed relapsing-remitting, secondary progressive and progressive-relapsing multiple sclerosis.

Regarding this clonotype: Its specificity is not known.

V dropped 4 bases and J dropped 3 bases, with 6 bases sitting between them. CDR1 is SQVTM and CDR2 is ANQGSEA in the germline V gene. There are 11 residues in the CDR3. The TCR beta cDNA libraries contained unique molecular identifiers. Roughly 500,000 cDNA molecules came from about 1 to 10 million T cells. MiXCR was run by TCRdb on the PCR reads, yielding one entry per CDR3 protein. The sample lists over 700,000 distinct CDR3 sequences; roughly 30% were seen once. Study-level points and caveats: Compared against controls, patients with multiple sclerosis displayed significantly lower normalized Chao1 diversity. Roughly five TRBV segments were significantly more frequent in patients than in controls. TRBV5-6, TRBV5-1 and TRBV20-1 were among these segments.

This chain uses TRBV29-1 with TRBJ1-1; D remains ambiguous. This TCR was recovered from a girl between 10 and 17 years old with multiple sclerosis. Sequenced: blood. CDR3 DNA: TGCAGCGTTGGATGGGACACTGAAGCTTTCTTT. As protein: CSVGWDTEAFF.